These T cell receptor beta chains were read from a single sample in a study of blood T cells in healthy people across ages. In TCRdb, the 5' RACE reads were re-called with MiXCR into one record per CDR3 protein. The top ten hold approximately 30% of the sample, which has some 290,000 distinct CDR3 sequences, less than 30% seen once. The sequenced material came from blood. The receptor source for this set is a woman between 70 and 85 years old in good health. Both conserved end residues are part of each CDR3. Fields, in order: V gene, D gene, J gene, clone size, CDR3 protein, CDR3 DNA. A D gene is named only where the DNA matches it firmly. A row's size may be missing; if present it is once, few, many or a size class.

TRBV20-1	-	TRBJ2-7	-	CSESLITGEQYF	TGCAGTGAAAGCCTCATTACTGGCGAGCAGTACTTC
TRBV7-2	TRBD1	TRBJ1-5	-	CASSLGGSGGFNQPQHF	TGTGCCAGCAGCTTAGGAGGGTCAGGGGGCTTCAATCAGCCCCAGCATTTT
TRBV18	TRBD2	TRBJ2-3	once	CASSLSGFSTDTQYF	TGTGCCAGCTCACTTAGCGGGTTTAGCACAGATACGCAGTATTTT
TRBV12-3/TRBV12-4	-	TRBJ1-2	few	CASFRGGAFYGYTF	TGTGCCAGCTTCCGTGGCGGAGCTTTCTATGGCTACACCTTC
TRBV5-1	-	TRBJ2-5	-	CASRKTGGPQGTQYF	TGCGCCAGCAGGAAGACGGGTGGGCCCCAAGGGACCCAGTACTTC
TRBV4-1	TRBD2	TRBJ2-3	-	CASSQEGGLAGITDTQYF	TGCGCCAGCAGCCAAGAAGGTGGACTAGCGGGGATCACAGATACGCAGTATTTT
TRBV12-3/TRBV12-4	-	TRBJ2-1	many	CASSPSRGGWTYEQFF	TGTGCCAGCAGTCCCTCAAGGGGCGGATGGACATATGAGCAGTTCTTC
TRBV29-1	-	TRBJ1-1	few	CSVEKVMNAEAFF	TGCAGCGTTGAGAAGGTGATGAACGCTGAAGCTTTCTTT
TRBV28	TRBD1	TRBJ1-2	-	CASSPIDRDDDGYTF	TGTGCCAGCAGCCCGATCGACAGGGATGACGATGGCTACACCTTC
TRBV12-3/TRBV12-4	TRBD1	TRBJ1-2	-	CASSAGQGRSYAF	TGTGCCAGCAGTGCCGGACAGGGAAGGAGCTACGCCTTC
TRBV27	TRBD1	TRBJ2-1	medium-sized	CASSPIDRVTGEQFF	TGTGCCAGCAGTCCCATCGACAGGGTTACGGGTGAGCAGTTCTTC
TRBV7-2	-	TRBJ1-1	-	CASSTGRTNTEAFF	TGTGCCAGCAGCACGGGACGGACGAACACTGAAGCTTTCTTT
TRBV4-3	-	TRBJ2-1	-	CASSQGIGPSNEQFF	TGCGCCAGCAGCCAAGGGATCGGACCGAGCAATGAGCAGTTCTTC
TRBV6-4	-	TRBJ2-3	-	CASSPFPGISTDTQYF	TGTGCCAGCAGTCCGTTCCCCGGGATTAGCACAGATACGCAGTATTTT
TRBV20-1	TRBD2	TRBJ2-1	-	CSAVARSGSGYNEQFF	TGCAGTGCTGTCGCCCGTAGCGGGAGTGGATACAATGAGCAGTTCTTC
TRBV24-1	-	TRBJ1-2	few	CATSDYRMSSTHSYGYTF	TGTGCCACCAGTGACTACCGCATGAGCTCGACACATAGCTATGGCTACACCTTC
TRBV28	-	TRBJ2-7	-	CASSFSDRTTGYF	TGTGCCAGCAGTTTTTCCGACAGGACTACTGGGTACTTC
TRBV6-1	-	TRBJ1-6	few	CASKAAGGPLLSPLHF	TGTGCCAGCAAAGCGGCGGGGGGCCCTTTATTATCACCCCTCCACTTT
TRBV5-6	-	TRBJ1-4	-	CASSLGPQGSNEKLFF	TGTGCCAGCAGCTTGGGGCCACAGGGAAGCAATGAAAAACTGTTTTTT
TRBV20-1	-	TRBJ2-3	few	CSARVPGRTTDTQYF	TGCAGTGCTAGAGTTCCCGGGAGAACCACAGATACGCAGTATTTT
TRBV24-1	-	TRBJ1-5	-	CATSEGGSNQPQHF	TGTGCCACCAGCGAAGGAGGGAGCAATCAGCCCCAGCATTTT
TRBV20-1	-	TRBJ1-5	few	CSARGGYNQPQHF	TGCAGTGCTAGGGGGGGCTATAATCAGCCCCAGCATTTT
TRBV4-1	TRBD1	TRBJ2-5	once	CASTPEQGIQETQYF	TGCGCCAGCACCCCTGAACAGGGGATTCAAGAGACCCAGTACTTC
TRBV9	-	TRBJ1-1	-	CASSVAPYLNTEAFF	TGTGCCAGCAGCGTAGCCCCATACTTGAACACTGAAGCTTTCTTT
TRBV20-1	-	TRBJ1-2	-	CSATGASGYGYTF	TGCAGTGCAACCGGGGCGTCGGGCTATGGCTACACCTTC
TRBV20-1	TRBD1	TRBJ1-4	-	CSARPTGGVRGKLFF	TGCAGTGCTAGACCAACAGGGGGCGTGAGGGGAAAACTGTTTTTT
TRBV7-2	-	TRBJ2-3	few	CASSLDRATQYF	TGTGCCAGCAGCTTAGATAGAGCCACGCAGTATTTT
TRBV5-1	-	TRBJ2-3	few	CASNNPGRPDTQYF	TGCGCCAGCAATAACCCTGGGAGACCAGATACGCAGTATTTT
TRBV12-3/TRBV12-4	TRBD1	TRBJ1-1	-	CASTRGTGTGGPEALF	TGTGCCAGCACCCGGGGGACCGGGACAGGGGGTCCTGAAGCTCTCTTT
TRBV4-3	-	TRBJ2-5	few	CASSQGVEQETQYF	TGCGCCAGCAGCCAAGGTGTAGAGCAAGAGACCCAGTACTTC
TRBV20-1	TRBD2	TRBJ2-1	many	CSAMPGLAGDEQFF	TGCAGTGCTATGCCGGGACTAGCCGGGGATGAGCAGTTCTTC
TRBV20-1	TRBD2	TRBJ2-2	few	CSAKEAGGPGELFF	TGCAGTGCCAAAGAAGCGGGAGGGCCCGGGGAGCTGTTTTTT
TRBV20-1	-	TRBJ2-7	many	CSATLRHRAYEQYF	TGCAGTGCTACCTTAAGACACAGGGCCTACGAGCAGTACTTC